This T cell receptor beta chain was documented in a study of cytomegalovirus exposure and HLA in healthy donors (dated by TCRdb to between 2016 and 2019). Background for the entire study: An earlier analysis of approximately 590 of the donors reported approximately 300 Gb of sequence data and about 100 million unique TCR beta sequences from roughly 180 million T cells. Roughly 300 gigabases of sequencing data and 70 million to 85 million unique TCR sequences were included in an early release covering about 700 HLA-typed donors. Of the roughly 410 genotyped donors, 75% to 85% were placed in the genetic ancestry cluster associated with self-reported Caucasian donors. The study aimed to test whether cataloging public T cell receptors could reveal signatures of past pathogen exposure. The study used immunosequencing to profile the T cell repertoires of approximately 690 subjects and linked those repertoires to cytomegalovirus serostatus. In addition to the first cohort of approximately 650 subjects, a separate validation cohort of approximately 130 different subjects was used. To predict cytomegalovirus infection status, the study brought together high-throughput TCR immunosequencing, statistical association of individual TCRs with disease status, and machine learning. A later analysis re-analyzed previously published TCR beta repertoires from 550 to 700 donors and added high-resolution HLA genotyping to study TCR occurrence patterns. In the later analysis, no new phenotypic data were used to find candidate immune exposures; instead, reliance was placed on TCR beta sequences and their occurrence across donors. An earlier analysis of approximately 630 of the donors applied high-throughput TCR beta sequencing to assess whether each TCR beta V gene segment acted as functional or pseudogenic. Donor age, sex, ethnicity and CMV serostatus were compiled together with the repertoire data. In a later genetic analysis, genome-wide SNP genotypes for about 65% of the 666 donors were used, and that subset was treated as a discovery cohort. Every repertoire in the discovery cohort had been generated on one and the same sequencing platform. HLA typing included class I and class II loci at four-digit resolution. The number of typed donors differed by locus: about 629-630 for A, B, C, DRB1 and DQB1; 500 to 550 for DQA1; around 580 for DPA1; and roughly 490 for DPB1. Roughly five DR-DQ haplotypes were handled as single units for association and clustering because linkage in the cohort was strong. Across about 370 genotyped donors of the cohort, an average of 235,054 unique TCR beta nucleotide sequences per donor were sequenced, and around 19% of those sequences were non-productive. Overall study results and their limits: For the cohort, immune exposure information was limited to CMV serostatus. In an earlier analysis of around 500 of the donors, most TCR beta V segments appeared in productive rearrangements about 87% or about 30% of the time, broadly matching IMGT annotations. An association between a missense DCLRE1C variant and V-gene and J-gene trimming of TCR beta chains was found in a later genetic analysis and replicated in an independent cohort. According to a later genetic analysis, donors in an Asian-associated ancestry cluster had fewer N-insertions in productive TCRs than the roughly 670-donor mean. Most CMV-associated TCR beta chains appeared to be HLA-restricted in a later analysis, and the HLA associations seemed to be driven largely by CMV exposure. The authors suggested that the approach could potentially be extended to other disease states and immunological phenotypes. A total of 150 or so TCR beta chains were listed by the study as associated with cytomegalovirus. The sequencing pipeline was judged likely to have produced a cluster of highly shared sequence variants as a technical artifact. Assigning TCR associations to individual alleles was difficult when HLA alleles, especially DR and DQ, strongly co-occurred. In vitro tests confirmed that a few of the cytomegalovirus-associated TCR beta chains recognize cytomegalovirus antigens. Because HLA typing was unavailable for some donors at each locus, only the typed subset was used in association tests. A further reported finding was that TCR beta sequences accurately predicted the HLA-A and HLA-B alleles for most subjects in the first cohort. Compared with equally common non-associated chains, HLA-associated TCR beta chains in a later analysis were more clonally expanded and had lower generation probabilities. According to a later analysis, TCR association rates differed among HLA loci, with DRB1 alleles showing the most associated TCRs and HLA-C alleles showing the fewest. Across donors, most TCR sequences were observed very rarely, whereas some public TCRs were present in many individuals. Correlated functional status among segregating V segments might reflect linkage disequilibrium, but an unknown experimental factor could not be ruled out. In a later analysis, about 17,000 TCR beta sequences were associated with specific HLA alleles at a false discovery rate of 0.05. Because counts were too low, about 15 rarely observed V segments, including chromosome 9 orphons, were left out of the earlier analysis of 587 of the donors. Roughly uniform sequencing depth across donors was assumed in presence/absence analyses, although this assumption may not hold. Only TCR beta chains were sequenced in this cohort, and the absence of alpha or paired-chain data limited detectable features. In a later analysis, several top co-occurrence clusters were reported to appear linked to parvovirus B19, influenza, CMV and Epstein-Barr virus. The classifier was reported to diagnose cytomegalovirus status with high specificity and sensitivity in both the original cohort and the validation cohort.

Library generation was performed with the immunoSEQ multiplex PCR assay. A mixture of 60 forward primers for TCR Vbeta segments and 13 reverse primers for TCR Jbeta segments was used in the multiplex PCR. The CDR3 region of rearranged TCR beta genes was amplified from genomic DNA by a multiplex PCR assay. The amplified TCR beta libraries were sequenced on the Illumina HiSeq System as 87-base-pair reads. For the original study's pipeline: In a later analysis, 70 million to 95 million unique TCR beta chains were counted across the 500 to 850 repertoires, and some 10 million of these chains were shared by at least two donors. To remove PCR and sequencing errors, raw reads were error-corrected and collapsed into unique sequences using a nearest-neighbor algorithm that merged closely related sequences. Alignment of CDR3 sequences to IMGT reference sequences was used to assign V, D and J gene segments. Each retained sequence needed at least a six-nucleotide match to both a V gene segment and a J gene segment. A rearrangement was called productive if the CDR3 had no stop codons and remained in frame with V and J, and every other rearrangement was called non-productive. CDR3 was defined according to IMGT convention as the region running from the second conserved V-encoded cysteine to the conserved J-encoded phenylalanine. In an earlier analysis of around 600 of the donors, sequences lacking an unambiguous match to a single V gene segment were excluded. An earlier analysis of 550 to 650 of the donors classified V segments as functional when productive rearrangements were above 56.7% and as segregating when the standard deviation between donors was above 5%. To diagnose cytomegalovirus status from the catalog of TCR beta chain sequences, a statistical classification framework was built. In a later analysis, TCR nucleotide sequences were compared against IMGT/GENE-DB human TR gene sequences so that V and J genes could be assigned. In a later analysis, CDR3 sequences and most-parsimonious VDJ recombination scenarios were assigned using the TCRdist pipeline. In a later analysis, each TCR beta chain was defined by its CDR3 amino acid sequence together with its V-gene family, and reads lacking a unique V-gene family were excluded. As a way to deal with suspected cross-contamination and a sequencing artifact, a later analysis dropped over 550 nucleotide sequences that were highly shared and had low generation probability. A later analysis calculated a clonal expansion index for each public chain from normalized within-repertoire ranks of inferred template counts. Generation probabilities in a later analysis came from a VDJ recombination model fitted to out-of-frame rearrangements, and those results were checked against IGoR. In a later analysis, TCR-TCR, TCR-HLA and TCR-CMV co-occurrence was scored with hypergeometric tests, and a repertoire-size bias correction was applied to TCR pairs. A later analysis estimated false discovery rates by permuting HLA or CMV assignments 20 times. In a later analysis, co-occurring TCRs were grouped with DBSCAN, and TCRdist sequence similarity was added when clustering was performed within HLA-allele-positive subsets. Repertoires with fewer than 30,000 or more than 120,000 public chains were left out of co-occurrence clustering, as were about 5 repertoires with anomalous nucleotide sharing. TCRdb limited this immuneACCESS table to in-frame rearrangements with V and J called. A share of clones is missing; checked studies link under half to unresolved V genes, and the rest is unexplained. V and J calls and clone size follow that table, whereas D and trimming were derived from the DNA. The sample's table lists a count of just under 90,000 clones. The ten most abundant clones make up 5.5% of the sample.

The cohort comprised around 700 healthy bone marrow donors. At the time of sampling, all cohort members were nominally healthy, though unrecorded immune exposures were likely present. The donor tested CMV seropositive, placing the donor among the 289 seropositive members of the cohort. Each donor provided a peripheral blood sample, and peripheral blood mononuclear cells were used for TCR beta sequencing. The Qiagen DNeasy Blood Extraction Kit was used to extract genomic DNA from the blood cell samples. A word on this clone: Its recognized antigen is unknown.

The receptor was derived from a girl between 10 and 17 years old in good health and CMV-seropositive. Sequencing was performed on PBMCs.

The CDR3 is CASSHPGAYEQYV. Read as DNA, the sequence is TGCGCCAGCAGCCACCCAGGGGCCTACGAGCAGTACGTC. The chain links TRBV4-1 with TRBJ2-7; 6 matching bases give a weak D call of TRBD1. The germline V gene gives CDR1 as MGHRA and CDR2 as YSYEKL. Trimming costs V 3 bases and J 2 bases, and their ends lie 8 bases apart. The CDR3 covers 13 residues, taking in both the cysteine and the valine. The DNA shown is the 39-base CDR3, in frame from base 1.